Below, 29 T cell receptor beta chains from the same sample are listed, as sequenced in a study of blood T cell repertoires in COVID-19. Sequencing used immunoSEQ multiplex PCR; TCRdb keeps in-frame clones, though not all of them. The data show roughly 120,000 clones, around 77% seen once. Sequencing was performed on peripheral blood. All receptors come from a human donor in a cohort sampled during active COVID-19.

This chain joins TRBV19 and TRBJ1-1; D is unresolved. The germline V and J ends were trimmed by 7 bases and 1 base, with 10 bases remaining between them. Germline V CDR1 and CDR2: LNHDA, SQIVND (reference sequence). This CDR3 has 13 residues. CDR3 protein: CASTKDKNTEAFF. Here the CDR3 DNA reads TGTGCCAGTACAAAAGACAAGAACACTGAAGCTTTCTTT.

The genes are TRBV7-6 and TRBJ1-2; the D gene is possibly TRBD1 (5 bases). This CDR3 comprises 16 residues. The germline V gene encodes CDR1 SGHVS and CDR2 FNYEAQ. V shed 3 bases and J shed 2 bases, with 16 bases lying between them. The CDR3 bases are TGTGCCAGCAGCTTCGGGGGGGGTATTGACAACTATGGCTACACCTTC. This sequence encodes CASSFGGGIDNYGYTF.

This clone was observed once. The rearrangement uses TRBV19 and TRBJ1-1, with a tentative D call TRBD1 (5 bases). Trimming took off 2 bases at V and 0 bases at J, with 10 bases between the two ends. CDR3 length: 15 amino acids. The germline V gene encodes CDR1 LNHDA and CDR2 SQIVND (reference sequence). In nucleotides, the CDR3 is TGTGCCAGTAGTATATCGGGGGGTATGAACACTGAAGCTTTCTTT. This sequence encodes CASSISGGMNTEAFF.

CDR3 sequence (DNA): TGTGCCAGCAGCAACCCGACAGGGGGCACAGATACGCAGTATTTT. Protein: CASSNPTGGTDTQYF. The chain links TRBV14 to TRBJ2-3; 8 bases match TRBD1. Germline V gene sequence: CDR1 SGHDN, CDR2 FVKESK. The CDR3 contains 15 residues. The V gene end was trimmed by 5 bases and the J gene end by 1 base; junction bases not matched to a gene: 5.

CDR3 DNA: TGTGCCATCAGTGAGTCGGGACAGGGAAATAATTCACCCCTCCACTTT. This translates into CAISESGQGNNSPLHF. This chain connects TRBV10-3 to TRBJ1-6; 9 nucleotides align to TRBD1. CDR3 length: 16 residues. With V trimmed by 0 bases and J by 5 bases, 2 bases remained unmatched. Germline lookup yields CDR1 ENHRY and CDR2 SYGVKD.

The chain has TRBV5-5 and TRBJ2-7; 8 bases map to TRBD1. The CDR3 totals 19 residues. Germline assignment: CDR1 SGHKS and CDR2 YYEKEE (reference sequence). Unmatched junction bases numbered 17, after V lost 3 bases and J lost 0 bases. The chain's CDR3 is CASSSNSQGAFLRSYEQYF. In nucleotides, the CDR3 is TGTGCCAGCAGCTCCAATTCCCAGGGGGCATTCCTTCGCTCCTACGAGCAGTACTTC.

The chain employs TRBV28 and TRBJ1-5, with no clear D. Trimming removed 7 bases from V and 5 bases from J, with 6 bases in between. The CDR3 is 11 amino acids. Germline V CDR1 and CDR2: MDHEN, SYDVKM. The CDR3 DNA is TGTGCCAGCAAGAGGGATCAGCCCCAGCATTTT. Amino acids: CASKRDQPQHF.

CDR3 DNA: TGTGCCAGCCCTGGGACTAGCGGGAGCGGGGAGCAGTACTTC. It codes for CASPGTSGSGEQYF. The V and J genes are TRBV11-2 and TRBJ2-7, with 14 bases lining up with TRBD2. The CDR3 sequence is 14 residues long. Looked up from germline, CDR1 is SGHAT and CDR2 is FQNNGV. Trimming at V came to 8 bases and at J to 7 bases, leaving 7 bases not matched to a gene.

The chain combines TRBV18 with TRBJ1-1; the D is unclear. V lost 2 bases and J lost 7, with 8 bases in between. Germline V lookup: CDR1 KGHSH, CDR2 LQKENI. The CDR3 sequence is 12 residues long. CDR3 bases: TGTGCCAGCTCACCATCTAACCGTGAAGCTTTCTTT. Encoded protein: CASSPSNREAFF.

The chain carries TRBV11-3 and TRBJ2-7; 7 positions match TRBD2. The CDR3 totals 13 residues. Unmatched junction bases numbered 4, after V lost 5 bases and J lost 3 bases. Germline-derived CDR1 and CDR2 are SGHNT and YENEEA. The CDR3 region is CASSPPSGYEQYF. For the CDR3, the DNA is TGTGCCAGCAGCCCCCCTAGCGGCTACGAGCAGTACTTC.

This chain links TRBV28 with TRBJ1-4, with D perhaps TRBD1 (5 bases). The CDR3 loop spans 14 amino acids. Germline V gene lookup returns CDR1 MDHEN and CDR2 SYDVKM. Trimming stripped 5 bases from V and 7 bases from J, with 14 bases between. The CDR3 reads CASSPGGWGEKLFF. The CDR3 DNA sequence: TGTGCCAGCAGTCCCGGGGGGTGGGGTGAAAAACTGTTTTTT.

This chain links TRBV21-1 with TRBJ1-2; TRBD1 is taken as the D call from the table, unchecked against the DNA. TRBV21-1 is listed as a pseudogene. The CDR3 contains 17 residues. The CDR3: CASPGCIGQAYKGGYTF. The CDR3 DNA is TGTGCCAGCCCCGGGTGCATAGGACAGGCATATAAGGGTGGCTACACCTTC.

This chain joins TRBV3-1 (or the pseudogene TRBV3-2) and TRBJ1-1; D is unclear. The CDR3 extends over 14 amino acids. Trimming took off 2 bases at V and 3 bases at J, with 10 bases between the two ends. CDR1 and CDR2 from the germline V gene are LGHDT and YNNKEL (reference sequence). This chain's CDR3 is CASSQRRGYTEAFF. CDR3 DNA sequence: TGTGCCAGCAGCCAAAGACGAGGGTACACTGAAGCTTTCTTT.

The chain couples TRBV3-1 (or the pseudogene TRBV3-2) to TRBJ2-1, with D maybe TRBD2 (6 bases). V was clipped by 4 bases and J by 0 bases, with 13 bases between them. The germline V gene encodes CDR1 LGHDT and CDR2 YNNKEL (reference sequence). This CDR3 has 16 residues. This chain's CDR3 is CASSPHSGSSYNEQFF. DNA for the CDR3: TGTGCCAGCAGCCCCCATAGCGGAAGCTCCTACAATGAGCAGTTCTTC.

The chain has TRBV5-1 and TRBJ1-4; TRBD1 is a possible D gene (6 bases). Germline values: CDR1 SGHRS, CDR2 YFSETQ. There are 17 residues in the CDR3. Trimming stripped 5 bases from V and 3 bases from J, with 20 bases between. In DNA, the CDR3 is TGCGCCAGCAGACCGGAACCCCTACAGGGACCTAATGAAAAACTGTTTTTT. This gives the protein CASRPEPLQGPNEKLFF.

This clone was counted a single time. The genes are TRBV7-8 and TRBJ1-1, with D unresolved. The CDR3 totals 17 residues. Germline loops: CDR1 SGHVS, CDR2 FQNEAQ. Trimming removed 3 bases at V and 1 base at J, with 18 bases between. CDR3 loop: CASSFTGGLRKNTEAFF. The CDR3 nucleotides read TGTGCCAGCAGCTTTACGGGCGGGCTGAGGAAGAACACTGAAGCTTTCTTT.

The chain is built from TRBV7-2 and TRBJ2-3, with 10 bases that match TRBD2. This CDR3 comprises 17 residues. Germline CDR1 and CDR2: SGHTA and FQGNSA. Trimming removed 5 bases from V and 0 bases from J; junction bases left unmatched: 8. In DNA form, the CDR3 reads TGTGCCAGCAGCCTTGGACTAGCGGCGACTAGCACAGATACGCAGTATTTT. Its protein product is CASSLGLAATSTDTQYF.

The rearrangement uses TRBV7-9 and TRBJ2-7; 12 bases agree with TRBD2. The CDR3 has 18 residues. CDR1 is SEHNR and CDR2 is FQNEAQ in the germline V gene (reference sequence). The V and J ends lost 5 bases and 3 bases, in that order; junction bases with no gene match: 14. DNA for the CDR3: TGTGCCAGCAGCACAAATTCTCTTACTAGCGGGGGGAGCTACGAGCAGTACTTC. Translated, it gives CASSTNSLTSGGSYEQYF.

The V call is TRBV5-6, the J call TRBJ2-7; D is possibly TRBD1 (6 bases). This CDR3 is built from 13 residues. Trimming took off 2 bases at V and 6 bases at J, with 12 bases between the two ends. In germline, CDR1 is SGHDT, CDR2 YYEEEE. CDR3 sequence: CASSFVQGPEQYF. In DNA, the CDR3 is TGTGCCAGCAGCTTCGTACAGGGACCCGAGCAGTACTTC.

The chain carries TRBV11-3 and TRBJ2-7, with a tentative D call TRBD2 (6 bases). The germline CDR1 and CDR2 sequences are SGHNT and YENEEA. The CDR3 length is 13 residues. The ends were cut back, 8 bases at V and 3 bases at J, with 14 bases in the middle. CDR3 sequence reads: CASGGSGHYEQYF. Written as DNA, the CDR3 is TGTGCCAGCGGGGGGAGCGGCCACTACGAGCAGTACTTC.

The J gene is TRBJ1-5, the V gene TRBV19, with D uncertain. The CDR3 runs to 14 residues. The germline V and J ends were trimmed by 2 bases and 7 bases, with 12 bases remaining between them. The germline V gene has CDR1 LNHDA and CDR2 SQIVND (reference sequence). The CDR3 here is CASSIWGGGQPQHF. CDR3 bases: TGTGCCAGTAGTATATGGGGAGGAGGCCAGCCCCAGCATTTT.

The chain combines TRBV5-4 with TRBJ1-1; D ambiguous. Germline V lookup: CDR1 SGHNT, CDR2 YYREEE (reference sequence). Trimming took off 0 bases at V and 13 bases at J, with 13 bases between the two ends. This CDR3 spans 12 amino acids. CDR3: CASSLGRGPDFF. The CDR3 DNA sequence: TGTGCCAGCAGCTTGGGACGAGGGCCGGATTTCTTT.

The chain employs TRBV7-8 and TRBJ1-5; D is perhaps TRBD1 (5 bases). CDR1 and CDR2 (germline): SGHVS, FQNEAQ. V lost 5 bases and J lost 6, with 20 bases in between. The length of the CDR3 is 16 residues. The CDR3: CASSKSTGGTRQPQHF. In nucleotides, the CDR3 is TGTGCCAGCAGCAAGTCAACCGGAGGGACCCGTCAGCCCCAGCATTTT.

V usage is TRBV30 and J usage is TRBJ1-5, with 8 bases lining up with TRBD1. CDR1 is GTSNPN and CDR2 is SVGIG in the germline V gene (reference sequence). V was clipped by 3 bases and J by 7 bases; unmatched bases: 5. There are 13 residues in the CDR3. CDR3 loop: CAWSLQGDQPQHF. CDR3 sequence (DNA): TGTGCCTGGAGCCTACAGGGGGACCAGCCCCAGCATTTT.

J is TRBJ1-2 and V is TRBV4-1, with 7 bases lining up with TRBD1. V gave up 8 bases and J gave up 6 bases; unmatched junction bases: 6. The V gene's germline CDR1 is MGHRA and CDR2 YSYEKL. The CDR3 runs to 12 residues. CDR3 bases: TGCGCCAGCTCGGACAGGACCCATGGCTACACCTTC. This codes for CASSDRTHGYTF.

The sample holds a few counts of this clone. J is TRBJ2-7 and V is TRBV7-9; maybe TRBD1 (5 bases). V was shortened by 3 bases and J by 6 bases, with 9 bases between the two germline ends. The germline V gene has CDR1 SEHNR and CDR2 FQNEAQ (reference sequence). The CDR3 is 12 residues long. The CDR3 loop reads CASSFIDSEQYF. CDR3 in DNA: TGTGCCAGCAGCTTTATCGACAGCGAGCAGTACTTC.

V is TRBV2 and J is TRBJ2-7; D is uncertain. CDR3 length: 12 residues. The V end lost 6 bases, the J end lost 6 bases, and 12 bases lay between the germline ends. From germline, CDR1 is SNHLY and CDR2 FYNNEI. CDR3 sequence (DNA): TGTGCCAGCAGCCACCCAGAACCCGAGCAGTACTTC. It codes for CASSHPEPEQYF.

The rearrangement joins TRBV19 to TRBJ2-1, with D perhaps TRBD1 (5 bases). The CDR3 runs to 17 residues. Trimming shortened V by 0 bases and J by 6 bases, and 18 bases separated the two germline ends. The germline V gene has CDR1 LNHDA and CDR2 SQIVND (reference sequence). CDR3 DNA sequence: TGTGCCAGTAGTATAGAGACCCCATCAGGGTGGGTCAATGAGCAGTTCTTC. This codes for CASSIETPSGWVNEQFF. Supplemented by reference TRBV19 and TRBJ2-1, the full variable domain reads DGGITQSPKYLFRKEGQNVTLSCEQNLNHDAMYWYRQDPGQGLRLIYYSQIVNDFQKGDIAEGYSVSREKKESFPLTVTSAQKNPTAFYLCASSIETPSGWVNEQFFGPGTRLTVL.

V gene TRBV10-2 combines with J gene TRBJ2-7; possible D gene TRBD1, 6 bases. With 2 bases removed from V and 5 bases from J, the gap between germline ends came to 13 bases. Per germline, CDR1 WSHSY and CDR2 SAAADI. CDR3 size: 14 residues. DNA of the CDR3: TGCGCCAGCAGTGAGACAGGGTTCGGGAACGAGCAGTACTTC. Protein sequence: CASSETGFGNEQYF.